One sample yielded the 15 T cell receptor beta chains listed below, sequenced in a study of identical twins. Using its own MiXCR run on the 5' RACE reads, TCRdb lists one record per CDR3 protein. The sample lists approximately 530,000 distinct CDR3 sequences, approximately 20% seen once, with approximately 0.48% in the top ten. This sample also appeared in a second study, on yellow fever vaccine responses in identical twins.

The sample consisted of CD4+ T cells sorted from blood. These receptors were taken from a woman younger than 30 in good health.

The genes are TRBV10-2 and TRBJ2-1; D not resolved. Germline V lookup: CDR1 WSHSY, CDR2 SAAADI. The V end was cut by 6 bases, the J end by 10 bases, with 13 bases between. The CDR3 extends over 12 amino acids. The CDR3 region is CASRVSRLEQFF. CDR3 DNA: TGCGCCAGCAGAGTTAGCCGGCTAGAGCAGTTCTTC.

The gene calls are TRBV12-3 or TRBV12-4 and TRBJ2-7; TRBD1 matches at 7 bases. There are 14 residues in the CDR3. The V and J ends lost 4 bases and 6 bases, in that order; junction bases with no gene match: 9. CDR3 region: CASSSLSRGREQYF. CDR3 DNA: TGTGCCAGCAGTTCCCTATCAAGGGGGCGCGAGCAGTACTTC.

This clonotype was picked up a small number of times. The rearrangement links TRBV20-1 to TRBJ1-6, with a possible D match to TRBD1 (5 bases). The germline V gene encodes CDR1 DFQATT and CDR2 SNEGSKA (reference sequence). This CDR3 has 16 amino acids. V lost 3 bases to trimming and J lost 6 bases, with 18 bases between them. The CDR3 DNA is TGCAGTGCTAGTGAATTTTCGGGGACGGTTAATTCACCCCTCCACTTT. The encoded protein is CSASEFSGTVNSPLHF.

This clonotype was observed a few times. This chain connects TRBV11-2 to TRBJ1-4; D not certain. Trimming removed 5 bases from V and 0 bases from J, with 4 bases in between. The CDR3 has 13 residues. Germline-derived CDR1 and CDR2 are SGHAT and FQNNGV. The CDR3 loop reads CASSEATNEKLFF. DNA for the CDR3: TGTGCCAGCAGCGAAGCAACTAATGAAAAACTGTTTTTT.

The J gene is TRBJ1-1, the V gene TRBV2; D may be TRBD1 (6 bases). The CDR3 has 16 residues. The germline V and J ends were trimmed by 6 bases and 5 bases, with 22 bases remaining between them. Looked up from germline, CDR1 is SNHLY and CDR2 is FYNNEI. The CDR3 protein is CASSPRGRTGRTEAFF. CDR3 nucleotide sequence: TGTGCCAGCAGCCCTCGGGGGCGGACTGGCCGGACTGAAGCTTTCTTT.

The J gene is TRBJ1-1, the V gene TRBV4-1, with D perhaps TRBD1 (5 bases). The germline V gene encodes CDR1 MGHRA and CDR2 YSYEKL. Trimming cost V 5 bases and J 0 bases, with 13 bases left between them. The CDR3 spans 15 residues. CDR3 in amino acids: CASSKGQVMNTEAFF. Written as DNA, the CDR3 is TGCGCCAGCAGCAAGGGGCAGGTTATGAACACTGAAGCTTTCTTT.

CDR3 residues: CASSTTGGGKNIQYF. For the CDR3, the DNA is TGTGCCAGCTCAACGACAGGGGGCGGCAAAAACATTCAGTACTTC. This sequence joins TRBV18 and TRBJ2-4; 10 bases align to TRBD1. The CDR3 covers 15 residues. Germline CDR1 and CDR2: KGHSH and LQKENI. V gave up 5 bases and J gave up 3 bases; unmatched junction bases: 4.

CDR3 in amino acids: CASGGNNYGYTF. The DNA for the CDR3 is TGTGCCAGCGGAGGGAACAACTATGGCTACACCTTC. This sequence joins TRBV28 and TRBJ1-2; D gene uncertain. The CDR3 loop spans 12 amino acids. Trimming took off 8 bases at V and 2 bases at J, with 9 bases between the two ends. Germline loops: CDR1 MDHEN, CDR2 SYDVKM.

V usage is TRBV20-1 and J usage is TRBJ2-3; TRBD1 aligns across 7 bases. The CDR3 consists of 17 residues. In germline, CDR1 is DFQATT, CDR2 SNEGSKA (reference sequence). The V gene end was trimmed by 5 bases and the J gene end by 4 bases; junction bases not matched to a gene: 18. The chain's CDR3 is CSAPLTPKTGRSDTQYF. In DNA form, the CDR3 reads TGCAGTGCTCCTCTCACTCCCAAGACAGGGAGATCAGATACGCAGTATTTT.

V and J are TRBV6-4 and TRBJ2-1, with 7 positions matching TRBD2. V lost 4 bases to trimming and J lost 4 bases; unmatched junction nucleotides: 10. Germline V gives CDR1 MRHNA, CDR2 SNTAGT. This CDR3 is built from 16 residues. DNA of the CDR3: TGTGCCAGCAGTGTCCACCCCTCGGGAGGATACAATGAGCAGTTCTTC. Its translation is CASSVHPSGGYNEQFF.

This clonotype was seen a few times. The chain employs TRBV15 and TRBJ1-6, with 7 bases aligning to TRBD1. V trimming: 1 base; J trimming: 7 bases; junction bases outside the gene matches: 4. Germline lookup yields CDR1 LNHNV and CDR2 YYDKDF (reference sequence). The CDR3 runs 15 residues. As DNA, the CDR3 is TGTGCCACCAGCAGAGCGGGACAGAGGAATTCACCCCTCCACTTT. This codes for CATSRAGQRNSPLHF.

This clonotype occurred a few times. This rearrangement joins TRBV28 to TRBJ2-1; D is possibly TRBD1 (6 bases). Germline CDR1 reads MDHEN; CDR2 reads SYDVKM. The V and J ends lost 6 bases and 2 bases respectively, with 11 bases between them. The CDR3 runs 14 residues. In nucleotides, the CDR3 is TGTGCCAGCAGAACCCGGGACACCTACAATGAGCAGTTCTTC. Its translation is CASRTRDTYNEQFF. Full variable domain (outside the CDR3, taken from reference TRBV28 and TRBJ2-1): DVKVTQSSRYLVKRTGEKVFLECVQDMDHENMFWYRQDPGLGLRLIYFSYDVKMKEKGDIPEGYSVSREKKERFSLILESASTNQTSMYLCASRTRDTYNEQFFGPGTRLTVL.

The rearrangement uses TRBV19 and TRBJ2-3; maybe TRBD1 (6 bases). The CDR3 contains 14 residues. V lost 7 bases, J lost 0 bases, and 11 bases lay in between. Germline V CDR1 and CDR2: LNHDA, SQIVND (reference sequence). CDR3 residues: CASTPGASTDTQYF. CDR3 DNA: TGTGCCAGTACTCCAGGGGCCAGCACAGATACGCAGTATTTT.

This clonotype came up a few times. CDR3 nucleotides: TGCAGTGCTAGACATCGGGGAGGAATCACAGATACGCAGTATTTT. Translated, it gives CSARHRGGITDTQYF. The chain couples TRBV20-1 to TRBJ2-3, with TRBD2 as a possible D gene (6 bases). Per germline, CDR1 DFQATT and CDR2 SNEGSKA (reference sequence). V was trimmed by 2 bases and J by 2 bases, leaving 14 bases between them. The CDR3 runs 15 residues.

CDR3 coding DNA: TGTGCCAGCAGTGCCGGAGGAGCGAAAGCGGGAGATACGCAGTATTTT. It is translated as CASSAGGAKAGDTQYF. The chain combines TRBV6-2 or TRBV6-3 with TRBJ2-3; weak D call: TRBD2 (6 bases). CDR3 size: 16 residues. The V and J ends lost 5 bases and 5 bases respectively, with 20 bases between them. CDR1 is MNHEY, CDR2 SVGEGT, per germline.